Below, one T cell receptor beta chain is given with its context. Its antigen is not identified. The record originates from a study of cytomegalovirus exposure and HLA in healthy donors. The PCR was carried out with 60 Vbeta primers and 13 Jbeta primers. Method: immunoSEQ multiplex PCR; TCRdb's copy keeps in-frame clones and lacks some. The sample lists over 200,000 clones; 70% to 85% were seen once. Regarding the study as a whole: For most TCR sequences rarity was the rule, although some public TCRs occurred in many donors.

The germline V and J ends were trimmed by 2 bases and 4 bases, with 11 bases remaining between them. The CDR3 contains 14 residues. Germline CDR1 and CDR2: MRHNA and SNTAGT. The specimen was PBMCs. The TCR comes from a woman aged 55 to 70 in good health and CMV-seropositive. The rearrangement joins TRBV6-4 to TRBJ1-1, with TRBD1 as a possible D gene (5 bases). The CDR3 reads CASSDNGTGTEAFF. The CDR3 DNA is TGTGCCAGCAGTGACAATGGAACAGGCACTGAAGCTTTCTTT.